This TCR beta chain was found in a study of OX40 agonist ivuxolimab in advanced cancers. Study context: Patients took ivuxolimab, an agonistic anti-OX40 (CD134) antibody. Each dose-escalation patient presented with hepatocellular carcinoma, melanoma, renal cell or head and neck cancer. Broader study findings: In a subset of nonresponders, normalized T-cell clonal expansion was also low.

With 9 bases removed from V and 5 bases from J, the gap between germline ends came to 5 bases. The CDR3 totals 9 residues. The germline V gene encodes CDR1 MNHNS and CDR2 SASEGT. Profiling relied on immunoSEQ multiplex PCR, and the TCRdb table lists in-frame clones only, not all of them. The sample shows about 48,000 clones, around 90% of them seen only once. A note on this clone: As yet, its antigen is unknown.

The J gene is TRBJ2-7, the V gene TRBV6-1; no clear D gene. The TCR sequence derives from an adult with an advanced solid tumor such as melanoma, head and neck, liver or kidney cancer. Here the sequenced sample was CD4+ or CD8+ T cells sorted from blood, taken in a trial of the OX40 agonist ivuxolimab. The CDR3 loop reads CASSHEQYF. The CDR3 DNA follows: TGTGCCAGTAGTCACGAGCAGTACTTC.